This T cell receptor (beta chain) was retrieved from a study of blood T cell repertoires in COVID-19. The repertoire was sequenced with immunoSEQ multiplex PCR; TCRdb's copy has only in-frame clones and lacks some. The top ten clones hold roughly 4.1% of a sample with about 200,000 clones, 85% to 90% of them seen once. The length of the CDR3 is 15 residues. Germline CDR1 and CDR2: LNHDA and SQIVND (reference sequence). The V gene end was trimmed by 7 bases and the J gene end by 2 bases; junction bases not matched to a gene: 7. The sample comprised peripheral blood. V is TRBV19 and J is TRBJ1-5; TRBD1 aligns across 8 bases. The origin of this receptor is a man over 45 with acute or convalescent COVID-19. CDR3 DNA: TGTGCCAGTACCGTCCAGGGGGCTCGCAATCAGCCCCAGCATTTT. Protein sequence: CASTVQGARNQPQHF.